These 7 T cell receptor beta chains were all obtained from the same sample, sequenced in a study of T cells after yellow fever vaccination. From the 5' RACE reads, TCRdb called clonotypes with MiXCR, one entry per CDR3 protein. The sample holds 250,000 to 400,000 distinct CDR3 sequences, approximately 4% seen once. Sequenced material: PBMCs, taken 5 days after the yellow fever booster vaccination. The receptors shown here come from a man aged 18 to 30 who received the YFV17D yellow fever vaccine.

This clonotype was seen more than once but under ten times. In DNA, the CDR3 is TGTGCCAGCAGCTTAGAATCCCTGTCCTACGAGCAGTACTTC. This encodes CASSLESLSYEQYF. The gene calls are TRBV11-2 and TRBJ2-7; D ambiguous. V was clipped by 0 bases and J by 1 base, with 7 bases between them. Germline V gene sequence: CDR1 SGHAT, CDR2 FQNNGV. CDR3 length: 14 amino acids.

This clonotype has only a few counts. The junction does not match germline at one end; this may be a read error. The rearrangement links TRBV29-1 to TRBJ2-3; D perhaps matches TRBD2 (5 bases). The CDR3 runs 11 residues. Germline V gives CDR1 SQVTM, CDR2 ANQGSEA. Here the CDR3 reads CSVELERRRDF. The CDR3 DNA reads as TGCAGCGTTGAGTTAGAGCGCAGGCGGGATTTT.

This clonotype was observed a handful of times. The CDR3 nucleotides are TGTGCCAGTAGTATACTCAGGACAGGGGGCAACACTGAAGCTTTCTTT. This gives the protein CASSILRTGGNTEAFF. The rearrangement uses TRBV19 and TRBJ1-1; 11 positions agree with TRBD1. V lost 2 bases to trimming and J lost 2 bases; unmatched junction nucleotides: 4. Germline CDR1 and CDR2: LNHDA and SQIVND (reference sequence). The CDR3 length is 16 residues.

Only a few counts were recorded for this clonotype. V is TRBV18 and J is TRBJ2-5; the D gene is possibly TRBD1 (5 bases). The CDR3 totals 15 residues. Trimming took off 3 bases at V and 1 base at J, with 12 bases between the two ends. The V gene's germline CDR1 is KGHSH and CDR2 LQKENI. The CDR3 loop is CASSPNQGSQETQYF. CDR3 DNA sequence: TGTGCCAGCTCACCCAACCAGGGATCCCAAGAGACCCAGTACTTC.

V usage is TRBV2 and J usage is TRBJ2-7; D gene unclear. Trimming removed 5 bases from V and 3 bases from J, with 11 bases in between. Germline CDR1 reads SNHLY; CDR2 reads FYNNEI. The CDR3 runs to 13 residues. CDR3: CASSLTENYEQYF. CDR3 coding DNA: TGTGCCAGCAGTCTTACCGAAAACTACGAGCAGTACTTC.

The chain employs TRBV7-9 and TRBJ1-1, with D hard to call. Trimming pared 3 bases from V and 8 bases from J, leaving 7 bases between. The CDR3 runs to 11 residues. CDR1 SEHNR and CDR2 FQNEAQ come from the germline V gene (reference sequence). The CDR3 nucleotides read TGTGCCAGCAGCTTTAACCACGAAGCTTTCTTT. Its translation is CASSFNHEAFF.

This clonotype showed up many times. The chain has TRBV14 and TRBJ2-1; 14 bases are shared with TRBD2. CDR3 length: 20 amino acids. V trimming: 2 bases; J trimming: 0 bases; junction bases outside the gene matches: 9. Germline assignment: CDR1 SGHDN and CDR2 FVKESK. In DNA form, the CDR3 reads TGTGCCAGCAGCCAACGGAAAGGACTAGCGGGGGGCTTCTCCTACAATGAGCAGTTCTTC. Its translation: CASSQRKGLAGGFSYNEQFF.